The clone carrying this TCR beta chain was counted only a few times. Its antigen remains unknown. The CDR3 totals 17 residues. Germline loops: CDR1 SGDLS, CDR2 YYNGEE. Trimming at V came to 4 bases and at J to 1 base, leaving 7 bases not matched to a gene. TCRdb reanalysed the RACE reads using MiXCR and keeps one entry per CDR3 protein. Of under 100,000 distinct CDR3 sequences in the sample, 6.5% to 10% are singletons; the top ten hold approximately 2.8%. This record comes from a study of human T cells and chemical hapten exposure. General study results and limits: With alopecia, donors may have immune responses unlike healthy people's.

Time point noted: pre-sensitization, week 0. Treatment defined: therapeutic diphenylcyclopropenone sensitization with weekly scalp DPC. The material sequenced was whole blood, taken in connection with sensitization to the hapten diphenylcyclopropenone (DPC). The source of this sequence is a middle-aged man with alopecia areata. Some clones in this sample may be carry-over from other donors' samples. V usage is TRBV9 and J usage is TRBJ2-3, with 12 bases that match TRBD2. Written as DNA, the CDR3 is TGTGCCAGCAGCCCTCGACTAGCGGGAGTGGGCACAGATACGCAGTATTTT. Encoded protein: CASSPRLAGVGTDTQYF. Using reference TRBV9 and TRBJ2-3 for the parts outside the CDR3, the full variable domain is DSGVTQTPKHLITATGQRVTLRCSPRSGDLSVYWYQQSLDQGLQFLIQYYNGEERAKGNILERFSAQQFPDLHSELNLSSLELGDSALYFCASSPRLAGVGTDTQYFGPGTRLTVL.